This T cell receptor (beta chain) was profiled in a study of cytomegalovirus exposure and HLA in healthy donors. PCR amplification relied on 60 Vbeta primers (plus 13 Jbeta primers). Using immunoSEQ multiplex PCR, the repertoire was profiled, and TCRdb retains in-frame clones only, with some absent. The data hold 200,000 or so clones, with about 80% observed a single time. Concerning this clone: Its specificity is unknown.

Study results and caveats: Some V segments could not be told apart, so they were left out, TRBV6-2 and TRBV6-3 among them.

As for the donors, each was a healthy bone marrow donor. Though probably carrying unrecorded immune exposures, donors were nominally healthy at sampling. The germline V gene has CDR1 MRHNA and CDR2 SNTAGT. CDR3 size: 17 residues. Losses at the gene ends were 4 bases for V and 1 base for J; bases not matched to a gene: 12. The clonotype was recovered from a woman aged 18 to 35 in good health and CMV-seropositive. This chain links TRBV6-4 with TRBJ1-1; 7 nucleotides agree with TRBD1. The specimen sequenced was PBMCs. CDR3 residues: CASSGVKGAVWNTEAFF. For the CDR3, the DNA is TGTGCCAGCAGTGGGGTTAAGGGGGCGGTTTGGAACACTGAAGCTTTCTTT.